This T cell receptor (beta chain) derives from a study of cytomegalovirus exposure and HLA in healthy donors. Study observations and caveats: Most of the CMV-associated TCR beta chains (in a later analysis) appeared to be HLA-restricted. Accurate predictions that matched the HLA-A and HLA-B alleles of most subjects were reportedly made from TCR beta sequences.

The PCR contained 60 Vbeta and 13 Jbeta primers. Some clones are missing from TCRdb's copy, which holds only in-frame ones; the method was immunoSEQ multiplex PCR. The sample gives around 65,000 clones, around 72% of which show up once; around 54% is in the top ten. With V trimmed by 4 bases and J by 4 bases, 4 bases remained unmatched. The germline V gene encodes CDR1 LNHDA and CDR2 SQIVND (reference sequence). This CDR3 region has 15 residues. Healthy bone marrow donors made up the donors. As concerns this clone: Its antigen remains unknown.

The source of this sequence is a man aged 45-60 years in good health and CMV-seropositive. J is TRBJ2-6 and V is TRBV19; the match to TRBD1 covers 7 bases. Sequences were obtained from PBMCs. The CDR3 DNA follows: TGTGCCAGTAGTACTAGGGGGCCAGGGGCCAACGTCCTGACTTTC. This codes for CASSTRGPGANVLTF.